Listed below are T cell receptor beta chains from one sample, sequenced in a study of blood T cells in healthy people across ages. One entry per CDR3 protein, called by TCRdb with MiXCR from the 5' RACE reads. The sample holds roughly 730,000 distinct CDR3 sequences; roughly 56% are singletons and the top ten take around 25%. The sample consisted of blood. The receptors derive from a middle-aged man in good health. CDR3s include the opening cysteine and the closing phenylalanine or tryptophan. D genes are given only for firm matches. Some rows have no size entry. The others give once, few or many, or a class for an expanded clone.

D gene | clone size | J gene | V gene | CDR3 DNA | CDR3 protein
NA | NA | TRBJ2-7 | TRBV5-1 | TGCGCCAGCAGCTTGGGAGGAGGGGGTGTCGCCTACGAGCAGTACTTC | CASSLGGGGVAYEQYF
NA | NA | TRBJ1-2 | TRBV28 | TGTGCCAGCAGTTTACCGGTCAGGGCTCTTGGCTACACCTTC | CASSLPVRALGYTF
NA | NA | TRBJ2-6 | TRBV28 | TGTGCCAGCAGAACACAGGCTGAGGCCAACGTCCTGACTTTC | CASRTQAEANVLTF
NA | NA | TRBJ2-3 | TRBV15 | TGTGCCACCAGCACTGCGGGGACGGGAACAGATACGCAGTATTTT | CATSTAGTGTDTQYF
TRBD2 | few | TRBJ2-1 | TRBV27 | TGTGCCAGCAGTTTGGGACTAGCGGGAGGGCCGGAGAAAAATGAGCAGTTCTTC | CASSLGLAGGPEKNEQFF
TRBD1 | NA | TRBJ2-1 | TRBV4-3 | TGCGCCAGCAGCCAAGTGGGGACAGGGGGGTATGGTGAGCAGTTCTTC | CASSQVGTGGYGEQFF
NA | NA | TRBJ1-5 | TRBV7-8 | TGTGCCAGCAGCTTAGAGGCAGGGCCCCCTAATCAGCCCCAGCATTTT | CASSLEAGPPNQPQHF
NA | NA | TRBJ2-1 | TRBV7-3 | TGTGCCAGCAGCCAAGTAGGGGCTGTATCCGATGAGCAGTTCTTC | CASSQVGAVSDEQFF
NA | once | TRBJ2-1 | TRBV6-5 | TGTGCCAGCAGCTCACCTTCGACACGACTGCATGAGCAGTTCTTC | CASSSPSTRLHEQFF
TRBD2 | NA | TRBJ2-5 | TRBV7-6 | TGTGCCAGCAGCTTAGCTCTCGGGACTAGCGGGAGGGTAAACAATGAGCAGTACTTC | CASSLALGTSGRVNNEQYF
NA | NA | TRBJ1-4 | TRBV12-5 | TGTGCTAGTGGATTTGACAAATTCGAAAAACTGTTTTTT | CASGFDKFEKLFF
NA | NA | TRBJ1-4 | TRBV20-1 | TGCAGTGCTAGAGACCCGGGGTGGGGGGCGCAGGAAAAACTGTTTTTT | CSARDPGWGAQEKLFF
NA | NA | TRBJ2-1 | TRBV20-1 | TGCAGTGCTAGTCTTGTCGGGAGCAGGAGTACCAATGAGCAGTTCTTC | CSASLVGSRSTNEQFF
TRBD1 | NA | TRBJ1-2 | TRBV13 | TGTGCCAGCAGCTTATACACAGGGGGGCTCCACTATGGCTACACCTTC | CASSLYTGGLHYGYTF
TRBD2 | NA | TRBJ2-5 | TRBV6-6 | TGTGCCAGCAGACAGGGACTAGCGGGGTACCGGCAGTACTTC | CASRQGLAGYRQYF
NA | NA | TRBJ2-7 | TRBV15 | TGTGCCACCAGCAGAGGTAGAACTGGGTCCTACGAGCAGTACTTC | CATSRGRTGSYEQYF
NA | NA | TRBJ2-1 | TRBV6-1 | TGTGCCAGCAGTGCCCGTGTGAATGAGCAGTTCTTC | CASSARVNEQFF
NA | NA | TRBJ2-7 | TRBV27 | TGTGCCAGCAGTTCGGTGGGAGACGAGCAGTACTTC | CASSSVGDEQYF
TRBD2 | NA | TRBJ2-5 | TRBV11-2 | TGTGCCAGCAGTCGAACTTGGGGGGGTGAGGAGACCCAGTACTTC | CASSRTWGGEETQYF
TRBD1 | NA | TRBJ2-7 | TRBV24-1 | TGTGCCATCCCTCGAGACAGGGACTCCTACGAGCAGTACTTC | CAIPRDRDSYEQYF
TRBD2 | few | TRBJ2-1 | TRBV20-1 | TGCAGTGCTAGACCCCTAGCGGGAGGCTTAAATGAGCAGTTCTTC | CSARPLAGGLNEQFF
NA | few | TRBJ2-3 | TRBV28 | TGTGCCAGCAGTTCGATAGATACGCAGTATTTT | CASSSIDTQYF
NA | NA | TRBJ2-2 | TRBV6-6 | TGTGCCAGCAGTACCCCCGCGACAGGTCCCACCGGGGAGCTGTTTTTT | CASSTPATGPTGELFF
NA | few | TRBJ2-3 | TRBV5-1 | TGCGCCAGCAGTTTACAGGGAGGGAACACAGATACGCAGTATTTT | CASSLQGGNTDTQYF
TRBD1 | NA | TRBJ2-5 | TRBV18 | TGTGCCAGCACCAAACAGGGGCAACAAGAGACCCAGTACTTC | CASTKQGQQETQYF